Listed below are T cell receptor beta chains from one sample, sequenced in a study of identical twins. From the 5' RACE reads, TCRdb called clonotypes with MiXCR, one entry per CDR3 protein. In the table there are fewer than 650,000 distinct CDR3 sequences, nearly 10% of which are singletons. These data also featured in a second study, about yellow fever vaccine responses in identical twins.

The sequencing input was PBMCs. Source of these receptors: a woman younger than 35 in good health. The CDR3 runs from the conserved cysteine through the conserved F or W. A D gene is named only where the DNA matches it firmly. Size is omitted from some rows. Given values are once, few, many or a class for expanded clones.

>TRBJ2-2|TRBD1|few|16|TRBV4-2
TGTGCCAGCAGCCAACCGACAGGGGGTCAGTCCGGGGAGCTGTTTTTT
CASSQPTGGQSGELFF
>TRBJ2-4|-|-|16|TRBV11-2
TGTGCCAGCAGCTCCATTAGGGGCGTAACCAAAAACATTCAGTACTTC
CASSSIRGVTKNIQYF
>TRBJ2-7|TRBD2|many|13|TRBV20-1
TGCAGTGCCACCGGACTAGCGACCTACGAGCAGTACTTC
CSATGLATYEQYF
>TRBJ1-2|-|many|15|TRBV2
TGTGCCAGCAGCGAGGGTGTTCGAGGGAGTCATGGCTACACCTTC
CASSEGVRGSHGYTF
>TRBJ2-1|-|-|14|TRBV11-2
TGTGCCAGCAGCTACGGACTCTCCTACAATGAGCAGTTCTTC
CASSYGLSYNEQFF
>TRBJ2-3|TRBD2|few|16|TRBV7-9
TGTGCCAGCAGCGTTGGGACTAGCGTTTGGTTCGATACGCAGTATTTT
CASSVGTSVWFDTQYF
>TRBJ2-3|-|-|12|TRBV5-1
TGCGCCAGCAGCACCGGACAGTCCAGGGAGTATTTT
CASSTGQSREYF
>TRBJ2-1|-|few|17|TRBV10-3
TGTGCCATCAGTGAGCCCCTGCTCGTCGCCGCGGGCAATGAGCAGTTCTTC
CAISEPLLVAAGNEQFF
>TRBJ1-5|-|few|13|TRBV6-1
TGTGCCAGCAGTGACAGGGGTGGTCAGCCCCAGCATTTT
CASSDRGGQPQHF
>TRBJ2-3|-|many|14|TRBV5-1
TGCGCCAGCAGCTTGCTGCCTGACGGAGATACGCAGTATTTT
CASSLLPDGDTQYF
>TRBJ2-7|-|many|13|TRBV10-2
TGCGCCAGCAGTGAGTTCGGGGGCTACGAGCAGTACTTC
CASSEFGGYEQYF
>TRBJ1-1|-|many|13|TRBV3-1
TGTGCCAGCAGCCACCTCGATAACACTGAAGCTTTCTTT
CASSHLDNTEAFF
>TRBJ2-3|TRBD1|many|15|TRBV29-1
TGCAGCGTTGCAAGAGGGGGCCAGAGCACAGATACGCAGTATTTT
CSVARGGQSTDTQYF
>TRBJ2-4|-|many|13|TRBV5-1
TGCGCCAGCAGCCCGGACAGTTCAAACATTCAGTACTTC
CASSPDSSNIQYF
>TRBJ2-2|-|many|14|TRBV5-6
TGTGCCAGCAGCTTGGCCGGGGGATCCGGGGAGCTGTTTTTT
CASSLAGGSGELFF
>TRBJ2-5|-|-|13|TRBV24-1
TGTGCCATCAGAGGGTTCGGCCAAGAGACCCAGTACTTC
CAIRGFGQETQYF
>TRBJ2-5|-|-|15|TRBV10-1
TGCGCCAGCAGTGAGTCGGTGGGGTCCCAAGAGACCCAGTACTTC
CASSESVGSQETQYF
>TRBJ1-5|-|-|15|TRBV27
TGTGCCAGCAGTTTATTCTCCCGGGACAATCAGCCCCAGCATTTT
CASSLFSRDNQPQHF
>TRBJ2-7|-|-|15|TRBV19
TGTGCCAGTAGTACCTCCGGGACCGTCTCCTACGAGCAGTACTTC
CASSTSGTVSYEQYF
>TRBJ2-2|TRBD2|-|17|TRBV9
TGTGCCAGCAGCGAGGGATCGCGGGGGACCCTGGCCGGGGAGCTGTTTTTT
CASSEGSRGTLAGELFF
>TRBJ2-3|-|-|15|TRBV28
TGTGCCAGCAGACCCCGGGGGGCCGGCACAGATACGCAGTATTTT
CASRPRGAGTDTQYF
>TRBJ2-3|-|few|14|TRBV7-8
TGTGCCAGCAGCTTTTCCGGGGACGGGGATACGCAGTATTTT
CASSFSGDGDTQYF
>TRBJ1-4|-|-|13|TRBV12-3/TRBV12-4
TGTGCCAGCAGTTTCTTTGGGGGTGAAAAACTGTTTTTT
CASSFFGGEKLFF
>TRBJ2-7|TRBD1|few|15|TRBV28
TGTGCCAGCAGTGACGGGACAGCTCTCACCTACGAGCAGTACTTC
CASSDGTALTYEQYF
>TRBJ2-5|-|few|15|TRBV7-9
TGTGCCAGCAGCTTAGTTGGCAGAGACCAAGAGACCCAGTACTTC
CASSLVGRDQETQYF
>TRBJ1-2|-|-|13|TRBV20-1
TGCAGTGCTCGGGACGGGGCTAACTATGGCTACACCTTC
CSARDGANYGYTF
>TRBJ2-7|-|-|11|TRBV30
TGTGCCTGGAGTCGCGGGTACGAGCAGTACTTC
CAWSRGYEQYF
>TRBJ1-2|-|few|20|TRBV11-2
TGTGCCAGCAGCTTACCCGATCGGGCCAGTGAAGACAGGACCAACTATGGCTACACCTTC
CASSLPDRASEDRTNYGYTF
>TRBJ2-5|-|few|16|TRBV5-1
TGCGCCAGCAGCGTGGGGGGGGCAGCGGACCAAGAGACCCAGTACTTC
CASSVGGAADQETQYF
>TRBJ1-1|-|few|13|TRBV5-1
TGCGCCAGCAGCTTGGTGGCATCTACTGAAGCTTTCTTT
CASSLVASTEAFF
>TRBJ2-7|-|few|12|TRBV6-2/TRBV6-3
TGTGCCAGCAGGGACAACAACTACGAGCAGTACTTC
CASRDNNYEQYF
>TRBJ2-4|TRBD2|many|17|TRBV20-1
TGCAGTGCTCCGGGACTAGCGGGGGGCGGTGCCAAAAACATTCAGTACTTC
CSAPGLAGGGAKNIQYF
>TRBJ2-5|TRBD1|few|16|TRBV5-1
TGCGCCAGCAGCCACTCTGGGACAGGGGGTTTGGAGACCCAGTACTTC
CASSHSGTGGLETQYF
>TRBJ2-7|TRBD1|many|16|TRBV5-6
TGTGCCAGCAGCCCGGTTACCGGGACAGGGGGCTACGAGCAGTACTTC
CASSPVTGTGGYEQYF
>TRBJ2-2|TRBD1|few|14|TRBV20-1
TGCAGTGCTACGGACAGGAAGAACACCGGGGAGCTGTTTTTT
CSATDRKNTGELFF
>TRBJ2-1|-|few|14|TRBV23-1
TGCGCCAGCAGTCAGAACCCGAGACTTTTCACTCAGTTCTTC
CASSQNPRLFTQFF
>TRBJ2-7|-|few|13|TRBV30
TGTGCCTGGAGTGTGGAACCCTCCTACGAGCAGTACTTC
CAWSVEPSYEQYF
>TRBJ2-1|TRBD2|few|16|TRBV4-3
TGCGCCAGCAGCCAAGATCGTAGTCTAGCGGGAAAAGAGCAGTTCTTC
CASSQDRSLAGKEQFF
>TRBJ2-5|-|-|15|TRBV6-1
TGTGCCAGCAGTCTCCGGGATCCGACAGAAGAGACCCAGTACTTC
CASSLRDPTEETQYF
>TRBJ2-5|-|-|14|TRBV6-2/TRBV6-3
TGTGCCAGCACAACGCTGGCGGGAAGAGAGACCCAGTACTTC
CASTTLAGRETQYF
>TRBJ2-7|-|-|14|TRBV19
TGTGCCAGTAGTATATCCCCCCGGTCCTACGAGCAGTACTTC
CASSISPRSYEQYF
>TRBJ1-3|TRBD1|few|15|TRBV6-1
TGTGCCAGCAGTCCACAGGGGATCTCTGGAAACACCATATATTTT
CASSPQGISGNTIYF
>TRBJ2-7|TRBD1|many|15|TRBV4-1
TGCGCCAGCAGCCAAGTCCGGACAGGGGAATACGAGCAGTACTTC
CASSQVRTGEYEQYF
>TRBJ2-7|-|few|12|TRBV29-1
TGCAGCGTTTTGTCCTCGGGGGTCGAGCAGTACTTC
CSVLSSGVEQYF
>TRBJ2-1|TRBD2|-|17|TRBV4-3
TGCGCCAGCAGCCAAGGTCTAGCGGGAGTGAATGCGGATGAGCAGTTCTTC
CASSQGLAGVNADEQFF
>TRBJ2-1|-|few|16|TRBV11-2
TGTGCCACGCTAATTCAGGGGCGCGAATCCTACAATGAGCAGTTCTTC
CATLIQGRESYNEQFF
>TRBJ2-1|-|few|14|TRBV30
TGTGCCTGGAGTGTTGCCCTGGCCTACAATGAGCAGTTCTTC
CAWSVALAYNEQFF
>TRBJ2-2|-|few|13|TRBV18
TGTGCCAGCTCTCCTGACGACACCGGGGAGCTGTTTTTT
CASSPDDTGELFF
>TRBJ2-5|-|few|13|TRBV5-1
TGCGCCAGCAGCTTGGTAGGGTCGGAGACCCAGTACTTC
CASSLVGSETQYF
>TRBJ2-5|TRBD1|few|16|TRBV5-6
TGTGCCAGCAGCCTAAACCGGGACAGTGACCAAGAGACCCAGTACTTC
CASSLNRDSDQETQYF
>TRBJ1-2|-|few|14|TRBV12-3/TRBV12-4
TGTGCCCGGACCCCCATGGGCGCGAGTTATGGCTACACCTTC
CARTPMGASYGYTF
>TRBJ2-3|-|few|15|TRBV7-2
TGTGCCAGCAGCTTGAGGTCCGGGAGCGCAGATACGCAGTATTTT
CASSLRSGSADTQYF
>TRBJ1-2|-|many|13|TRBV24-1
TGTGCCACCAGTGATGGGCATCTCTCTGGCTACACCTTC
CATSDGHLSGYTF
>TRBJ2-3|-|many|13|TRBV27
TGTGCCAGCAGTTGGGGGGGCGCAGATACGCAGTATTTT
CASSWGGADTQYF